The following is a TCR beta chain sequence with its context. Antigen: not known. These data belong to a study of T cell repertoires in ileal Crohn's disease. At the level of the study: Every patient was operated on for stricturing (about 60%) or penetrating (roughly 39%) complications.

Using immunoSEQ multiplex PCR, the repertoire was profiled, and TCRdb retains in-frame clones only, with some absent. The profile shows about 510 clones, approximately 89% of them singletons. Study-level points and caveats: Active smokers at surgery had more clonal expansions than non-smokers.

The germline CDR1 and CDR2 sequences are SQVTM and ANQGSEA. The CDR3 sequence is 13 residues long. V was cut by 4 bases and J by 4 bases, with 12 bases left in between. The time point was: proximal margin of the surgical specimen (macroscopically non-inflamed). This receptor was taken from an adult with Crohn's disease. Sample: ileal tissue. The chain is built from TRBV29-1 and TRBJ2-3; D gene unclear. The CDR3 region is CSVGADEADTQYF. CDR3 nucleotide sequence: TGCAGCGTTGGGGCAGACGAAGCAGATACGCAGTATTTT.